This T cell receptor (beta chain) was identified during a study of blood T cell repertoires in COVID-19. At the level of the study: The origin of the acute and convalescent COVID-19 samples was the United States, Italy and Spain. Sources were T cells, B-cell-depleted T cells, or PBMCs; the material itself was cDNA or gDNA.

Authors' analysis steps: Estimated nucleated cell counts came from reference gene primer amplification. Using immunoSEQ multiplex PCR, the repertoire was profiled, and TCRdb retains in-frame clones only, with some absent. V and J calls and clone size follow that table, whereas D and trimming were derived from the DNA. In the table there are 68,000 or so clones, roughly 90% of which are singletons. This clone was seen just once. The germline V gene encodes CDR1 PRHDT and CDR2 FYEKMQ (reference sequence). The CDR3 is 15 residues long. V was pared by 3 bases and J by 0 bases, with 9 bases between. V and J are TRBV13 and TRBJ2-1, with D tentatively TRBD2 (5 bases). The sequenced material came from peripheral blood. The TCR sequence derives from a man aged 25 to 40 with acute or convalescent COVID-19. The CDR3 nucleotides are TGTGCCAGCAGCTTCGGCCGGGGCTCCTACAATGAGCAGTTCTTC. It specifies CASSFGRGSYNEQFF.